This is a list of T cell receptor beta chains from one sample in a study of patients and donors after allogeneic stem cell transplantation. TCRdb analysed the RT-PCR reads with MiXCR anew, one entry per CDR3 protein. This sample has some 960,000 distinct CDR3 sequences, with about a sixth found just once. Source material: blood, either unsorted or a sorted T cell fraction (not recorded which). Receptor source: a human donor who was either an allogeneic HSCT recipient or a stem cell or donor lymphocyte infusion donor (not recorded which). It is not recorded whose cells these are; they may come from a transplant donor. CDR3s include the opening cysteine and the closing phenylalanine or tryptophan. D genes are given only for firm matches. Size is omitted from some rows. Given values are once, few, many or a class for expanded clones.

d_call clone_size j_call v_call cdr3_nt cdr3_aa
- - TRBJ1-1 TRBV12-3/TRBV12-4 TGTGCCAGCAGTTTAGCTGGAATAGTAGAAGCTTTCTTT CASSLAGIVEAFF
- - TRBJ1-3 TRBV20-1 TGCAGTGCCATACGGGGTGGACGGCTCTCTGGAAACACCATATATTTT CSAIRGGRLSGNTIYF
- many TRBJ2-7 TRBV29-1 TGCAGCGTTGGGGGCATCAGAGGAGGGACCCCCAACGAGCAGTACTTC CSVGGIRGGTPNEQYF
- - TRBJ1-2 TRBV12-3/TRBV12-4 TGTGCCAGCAGTTCGGGGCCTGGGGACTACACCTTC CASSSGPGDYTF
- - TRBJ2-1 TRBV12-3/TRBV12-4 TGTGCCAGCAGTTTAGGAGATCCGGGTGAGCAGTTCTTC CASSLGDPGEQFF
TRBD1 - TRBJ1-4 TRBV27 TGTGCCAGCAGTTTATGGACAGGGAATGAAAAACTGTTTTTT CASSLWTGNEKLFF
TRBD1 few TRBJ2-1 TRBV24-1 TGTGCCACCAGTGCCGACAGGGGGCTCGTCAATGAGCAGTTCTTC CATSADRGLVNEQFF
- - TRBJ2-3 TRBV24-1 TGTGCCACCTCTTCCGAGATTAGCACAGATACGCAGTATTTT CATSSEISTDTQYF
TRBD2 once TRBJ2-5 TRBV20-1 TGCAGTGTGGCCCCTGGGAGTGGACTAGCGGGAGAGACCCAGTACTTC CSVAPGSGLAGETQYF
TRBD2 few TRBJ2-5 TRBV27 TGTGCCAGCGGCCTCGCGGGGGAGGAAGAGACCCAGTACTTC CASGLAGEEETQYF
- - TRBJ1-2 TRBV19 TGTGCCAGTACAGGGATATATGGCTACACCTTC CASTGIYGYTF
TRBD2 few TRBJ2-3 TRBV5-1 TGCGCCAGCTACACCGGGACTAGCGTCACAGATACGCAGTATTTT CASYTGTSVTDTQYF
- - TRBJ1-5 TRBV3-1 TGTGCCAGCAGCCAAGATTCGGGACCCTTGAGCAATCAGCCCCAGCATTTT CASSQDSGPLSNQPQHF
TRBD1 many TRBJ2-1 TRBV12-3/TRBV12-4 TGTGCCAGCACAACGATTCACGGGACAGGCGGAGGTGAGCAGTTCTTC CASTTIHGTGGGEQFF
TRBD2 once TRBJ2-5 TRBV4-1 TGCGCCAGCAGCCGGGCCGGACTAGCGGGAGGAGAGACCCAGTACTTC CASSRAGLAGGETQYF
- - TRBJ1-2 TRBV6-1 TGTGCCAGCAGCTCTCCGGTTAGAGGGGGGGTATATGGCTACACCTTC CASSSPVRGGVYGYTF
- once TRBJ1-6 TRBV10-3 TGTGCCATCAGTGAGAGGGTTCCCTCCTATAATTCACCCCTCCACTTT CAISERVPSYNSPLHF
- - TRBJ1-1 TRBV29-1 TGCAGCGCACTCCGGGAGGCTGAAGCTTTCTTT CSALREAEAFF
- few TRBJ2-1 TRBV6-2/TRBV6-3 TGTGCCAGCAGTTATCTCGTAGGACCTTCCTACAATGAGCAGTTCTTC CASSYLVGPSYNEQFF
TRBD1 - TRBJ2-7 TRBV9 TGTGCCAGCAGCCCTTCAGGGGGCCCTTTCTACGAGCAGTACTTC CASSPSGGPFYEQYF
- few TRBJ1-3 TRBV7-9 TGTGCCAGCAGCAATCGGGACCGTGGAAACACCATATATTTT CASSNRDRGNTIYF
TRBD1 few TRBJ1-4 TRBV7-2 TGTGCCAGCAGCTTAGGGGACAGACGGAATGAAAAACTGTTTTTT CASSLGDRRNEKLFF
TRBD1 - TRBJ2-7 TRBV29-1 TGCAGCGTCGTAAACCCTGGGACAGGGAAGGCTTATTCCTACGAGCAGTACTTC CSVVNPGTGKAYSYEQYF
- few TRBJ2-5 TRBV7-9 TGTGCCAGCAGCATTACGACGGAAGAGACCCAGTACTTC CASSITTEETQYF
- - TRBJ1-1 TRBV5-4 TGTGCCAGCAGCTTGCCTCGGGGCGGGACTGAAGCTTTCTTT CASSLPRGGTEAFF
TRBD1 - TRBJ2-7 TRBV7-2 TGTGCCAGCAGCTCGACCGGGACAGGGACCGACGAGCAGTACTTC CASSSTGTGTDEQYF
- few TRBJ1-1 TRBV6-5 TGTGCCAGCAGTTACCCCAACAGCGGTAGGACTGAAGCTTTCTTT CASSYPNSGRTEAFF
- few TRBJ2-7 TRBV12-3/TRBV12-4 TGTGCCAGCACCTGGGAGGGGGAGCCCTACGAGCAGTACTTC CASTWEGEPYEQYF
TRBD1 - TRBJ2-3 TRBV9 TGTGCCAGCAGCGCTCAGGGGGCGAGTAGCACAGATACGCAGTATTTT CASSAQGASSTDTQYF
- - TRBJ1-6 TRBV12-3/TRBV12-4 TGTGCCAGCGGCTATTGGGCAGGGGACAATTCACCCCTCCACTTT CASGYWAGDNSPLHF
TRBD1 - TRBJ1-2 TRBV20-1 TGCAGTGCTAGAGATGAAAAACAGGGGTCGTATGGCTACACCTTC CSARDEKQGSYGYTF
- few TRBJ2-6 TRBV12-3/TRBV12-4 TGTGCCAGCAGTTTCGGGACGGGAGTCTCTGGGGCCAACGTCCTGACTTTC CASSFGTGVSGANVLTF
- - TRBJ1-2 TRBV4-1 TGCGCCAGCAGCCCGATAGGTGTCTATGGCTACACCTTC CASSPIGVYGYTF
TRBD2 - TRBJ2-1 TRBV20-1 TGCAGTGCTAGAGGGATAGCGGGAGGTTCTTTCTATGAGCAGTTCTTC CSARGIAGGSFYEQFF
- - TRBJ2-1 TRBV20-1 TGCAGTGCCCCGGGCGGAGCTAGCGTGTACAATGAGCAGTTCTTC CSAPGGASVYNEQFF
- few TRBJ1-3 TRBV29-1 TGCAGCGTTGAAGATCGAAGGAGGGTCTCTGGAAACACCATATATTTT CSVEDRRRVSGNTIYF
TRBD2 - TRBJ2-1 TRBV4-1 TGCGCCAGCAGCCAAGTTGGGCGGGAGAGATACAATGAGCAGTTCTTC CASSQVGRERYNEQFF
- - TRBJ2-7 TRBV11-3 TGTGCCAGCAGCGAGGGCATGGGGCGACACTACGAGCAGTACTTC CASSEGMGRHYEQYF
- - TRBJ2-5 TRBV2 TGTGCATCGAAAATGGGGGCCACGGCCCAGTACTTC CASKMGATAQYF
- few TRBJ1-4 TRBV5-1 TGCGCCAGCTCCCCATCGCTGATTAATGAAAAACTGTTTTTT CASSPSLINEKLFF